Listed here are 28 T cell receptor beta chains from one sample, sequenced in a study of T cells in Graves' hyperthyroidism and ophthalmopathy. The TCR beta CDR3 regions underwent amplification using RNA transcripts as the source. The study used the HTBI primer set for a first-round RT-PCR of the TCR CDR3. Each CDR3 protein gets one entry after TCRdb re-called the multiplex PCR reads with MiXCR. The table includes about 680,000 distinct CDR3 sequences, under 45% detected once. Sequenced input: blood. The receptors were gathered from a woman aged 40 to 55 with Graves' hyperthyroidism.

This clonotype was counted at least ten times. This sequence joins TRBV7-2 and TRBJ1-1; tentatively, D is TRBD1 (5 bases). V was shortened by 8 bases and J by 6 bases, with 16 bases between the two germline ends. CDR1 SGHTA and CDR2 FQGNSA come from the germline V gene. This CDR3 is 13 amino acids long. The CDR3 sequence: CASGEQEWAEAFF. CDR3 DNA: TGTGCCAGCGGAGAACAGGAGTGGGCTGAAGCTTTCTTT.

This clonotype was observed at least ten times. This chain's CDR3 is CASSPGQVGEQYF. CDR3 DNA sequence: TGTGCCAGCAGCCCGGGACAGGTTGGTGAGCAGTACTTC. This rearrangement joins TRBV7-9 to TRBJ2-7; 8 positions match TRBD1. Germline V CDR1 and CDR2: SEHNR, FQNEAQ (reference sequence). Trimming took 5 bases from V and 7 from J; bases not matched to a gene: 7. This CDR3 spans 13 amino acids.

This clonotype was seen more than once but under ten times. The rearrangement links TRBV27 to TRBJ1-5, with D unclear. Trimming pared 4 bases from V and 10 bases from J, leaving 11 bases between. The germline V gene encodes CDR1 MNHEY and CDR2 SMNVEV (reference sequence). CDR3 length: 12 residues. The CDR3 region is CASSSPGFPQHF. CDR3 nucleotide sequence: TGTGCCAGCAGTTCACCGGGTTTCCCCCAGCATTTT.

The V gene is TRBV20-1, the J gene TRBJ1-5; TRBD1 matches 9 bases. Losses at the gene ends were 5 bases for V and 6 bases for J; bases not matched to a gene: 8. The germline gives CDR1 DFQATT, CDR2 SNEGSKA (reference sequence). CDR3 length: 14 amino acids. The CDR3 nucleotides read TGCAGTGCTTCACAGGGGGCGGTAGGTCAGCCCCAGCATTTT. Protein product: CSASQGAVGQPQHF.

This clonotype was observed at least ten times. This chain uses TRBV2 with TRBJ2-5; 8 bases fit TRBD1. The CDR3 contains 12 residues. V trimming: 9 bases; J trimming: 6 bases; junction bases outside the gene matches: 6. Germline loops: CDR1 SNHLY, CDR2 FYNNEI. The CDR3 coding sequence is TGTGCCAGTACGACAGGGGAAAAGACCCAGTACTTC. Its protein product is CASTTGEKTQYF. Drawing the rest from reference TRBV2 and TRBJ2-5, the complete variable domain is EPEVTQTPSHQVTQMGQEVILRCVPISNHLYFYWYRQILGQKVEFLVSFYNNEISEKSEIFDDQFSVERPDGSNFTLKIRSTKLEDSAMYFCASTTGEKTQYFGPGTRLLVL.

This clonotype was recorded at least ten times. This chain links TRBV24-1 with TRBJ1-5, with a tentative D call TRBD1 (6 bases). V was cut by 4 bases and J by 5 bases, with 17 bases left in between. CDR1 and CDR2 from the germline V gene are KGHDR and SFDVKD. The length of the CDR3 is 16 residues. Written as DNA, the CDR3 is TGTGCCACCAGTGACTCCACAGGGCCCCAAGATCAGCCCCAGCATTTT. Translation: CATSDSTGPQDQPQHF.

This clonotype was observed once. With a much larger clone just one base away, this may be a read error. The chain employs TRBV12-3 or TRBV12-4 and TRBJ2-7; tentative D call: TRBD1 (6 bases). With 3 bases removed from V and 3 bases from J, the gap between germline ends came to 12 bases. This CDR3 comprises 14 residues. The CDR3: CASSFDRRNYEQYF. CDR3 coding DNA: TGTGCCAGCAGTTTCGACAGGAGGAACTACGAGCAGTACTTC.

The rearrangement uses TRBV10-1 and TRBJ2-4, with D possibly matching TRBD1 (5 bases). Germline CDR1 and CDR2: WNHNN and SYGVQD (reference sequence). The CDR3 spans 13 residues. Trimming took off 0 bases at V and 8 bases at J, with 8 bases between the two ends. The CDR3 region has the DNA TGCGCCAGCAGTGAGTCGGAAGGGGACATTCAGTACTTC. Translating gives CASSESEGDIQYF.

This sequence joins TRBV6-5 and TRBJ2-7; possible D gene TRBD2, 6 bases. V was cut by 7 bases and J by 4 bases, with 17 bases left in between. Germline assignment: CDR1 MNHEY and CDR2 SVGAGI. The CDR3 loop spans 14 amino acids. The CDR3, as DNA: TGTGCCAGCAACCTAGCGCGGGGAAGTTACGAGCAGTACTTC. Encoded protein: CASNLARGSYEQYF.

This clonotype appeared once. A single base separates this from a much larger clone, so it may be a read error. The CDR3 region is CSVEVAGKLDTQYF. The CDR3, as DNA: TGCAGCGTTGAAGTCGCAGGGAAGTTAGATACGCAGTATTTT. The rearrangement joins TRBV29-1 to TRBJ2-3; the D gene is possibly TRBD1 (5 bases). This CDR3 is 14 amino acids long. Germline loops: CDR1 SQVTM, CDR2 ANQGSEA. V was cut by 1 base and J by 5 bases, with 13 bases left in between.

This clonotype was found many times. Here the CDR3 reads CSVENWGGENEKLFF. The CDR3 DNA reads TGCAGCGTTGAAAACTGGGGAGGGGAAAATGAAAAACTGTTTTTT. The chain employs TRBV29-1 and TRBJ1-4, with TRBD1 as a possible D gene (5 bases). Trimming took 2 bases from V and 5 from J, leaving 15 bases between them. This CDR3 contains 15 residues. Germline assignment: CDR1 SQVTM and CDR2 ANQGSEA. Based on the CDR3 plus reference TRBV29-1 and TRBJ1-4, the full variable domain is SAVISQKPSRDICQRGTSLTIQCQVDSQVTMMFWYRQQPGQSLTLIATANQGSEATYESGFVIDKFPISRPNLTFSTLTVSNMSPEDSSIYLCSVENWGGENEKLFFGSGTQLSVL.

The gene calls are TRBV7-6 and TRBJ1-1; D ambiguous. V was trimmed by 3 bases and J by 0 bases, leaving 8 bases between them. The CDR3 extends over 14 amino acids. Germline CDR1 is SGHVS and CDR2 is FNYEAQ. The CDR3 bases are TGTGCCAGCAGCTTTGAACACCTGAACACTGAAGCTTTCTTT. It yields the protein CASSFEHLNTEAFF. Together with reference TRBV7-6 and TRBJ1-1, the CDR3 gives the full variable domain: GAGVSQSPRYKVTKRGQDVALRCDPISGHVSLYWYRQALGQGPEFLTYFNYEAQQDKSGLPNDRFSAERPEGSISTLTIQRTEQRDSAMYRCASSFEHLNTEAFFGQGTRLTVV.

The rearrangement uses TRBV4-3 and TRBJ2-7; 8 positions match TRBD1. J gave up 5 bases and V 2 bases, and 5 bases lay outside the gene matches. The CDR3 runs 14 residues. The V gene's germline CDR1 is LGHNA and CDR2 YSLEER. CDR3 region: CASSQWTGRNEQYF. The CDR3 nucleotides are TGCGCCAGCAGCCAATGGACAGGGAGAAACGAGCAGTACTTC.

The chain is built from TRBV4-3 and TRBJ2-7; D is perhaps TRBD1 (6 bases). Gene TRBJ2-1 matches the end of the DNA better, so the J call may be wrong. The V gene's germline CDR1 is LGHNA and CDR2 YSLEER. CDR3 length: 14 amino acids. The CDR3 DNA reads as TGCGCCAGCAGCCAACACCGGGACAACAATGAGCAGTTCTTC. Its protein is CASSQHRDNNEQFF.

The V and J genes are TRBV7-9 and TRBJ1-2; TRBD1 aligns across 9 bases. J gave up 8 bases and V 4 bases, and 11 bases lay outside the gene matches. Germline assignment: CDR1 SEHNR and CDR2 FQNEAQ (reference sequence). The CDR3 consists of 15 residues. CDR3 protein: CASSSPQGALRGYTF. CDR3 bases: TGTGCCAGCAGCTCACCACAGGGGGCGCTCCGGGGCTACACCTTC.

V gene TRBV7-2 combines with J gene TRBJ2-7; TRBD2 aligns across 11 bases. The ends lost 4 bases at V and 2 bases at J; junction bases unmatched: 10. This CDR3 is 17 amino acids long. The germline CDR1 and CDR2 sequences are SGHTA and FQGNSA. The CDR3 region has the DNA TGTGCCAGCAGCTCCGCCGGGACTAGCGGCTTACCCTACGAGCAGTACTTC. Its translation is CASSSAGTSGLPYEQYF.

This clonotype was detected a few times. This chain connects TRBV19 to TRBJ2-7; D remains ambiguous. The CDR3 has 15 amino acids. V lost 3 bases, J lost 1 base, and 13 bases lay in between. Germline CDR1 and CDR2: LNHDA and SQIVND (reference sequence). In DNA form, the CDR3 reads TGTGCCAGTAGTATTGCTAAGGGCGTTTCCTACGAGCAGTACTTC. This encodes CASSIAKGVSYEQYF.

The V call is TRBV19, the J call TRBJ1-6; 7 nucleotides line up with TRBD1. The CDR3 is made up of 14 amino acids. Trimming cost V 6 bases and J 6 bases; bases outside gene matches: 5. CDR1 LNHDA and CDR2 SQIVND come from the germline V gene (reference sequence). CDR3 region: CASRGQTGNSPLHF. The DNA of the CDR3 is TGTGCCAGTAGGGGACAGACGGGTAATTCACCCCTCCACTTT.

The J gene is TRBJ2-5, the V gene TRBV13, with D hard to call. Germline V gene lookup returns CDR1 PRHDT and CDR2 FYEKMQ (reference sequence). The CDR3 runs to 15 residues. V was cut by 3 bases and J by 1 base, with 12 bases left in between. The CDR3 sequence: CASSFTPRTQETQYF. DNA for the CDR3: TGTGCCAGCAGCTTCACCCCCAGAACCCAAGAGACCCAGTACTTC.

This chain connects TRBV29-1 to TRBJ1-1; perhaps TRBD1 as D (6 bases). The CDR3 spans 13 residues. Germline-derived CDR1 and CDR2 are SQVTM and ANQGSEA. V was pared by 1 base and J by 5 bases, with 11 bases between. CDR3 loop: CSVEGTAGTEAFF. In DNA form, the CDR3 reads TGCAGCGTTGAAGGGACAGCGGGAACTGAAGCTTTCTTT.

This chain connects TRBV29-1 to TRBJ1-4, with 7 positions matching TRBD1. This CDR3 comprises 13 residues. Germline-derived CDR1 and CDR2 are SQVTM and ANQGSEA. Trimming cost V 4 bases and J 3 bases; bases outside gene matches: 2. The CDR3 sequence is CSVGQGSNEKLFF. The CDR3 region has the DNA TGCAGCGTTGGACAGGGCTCTAATGAAAAACTGTTTTTT. The full variable domain, with the rest looked up from reference TRBV29-1 and TRBJ1-4, is SAVISQKPSRDICQRGTSLTIQCQVDSQVTMMFWYRQQPGQSLTLIATANQGSEATYESGFVIDKFPISRPNLTFSTLTVSNMSPEDSSIYLCSVGQGSNEKLFFGSGTQLSVL.

The table lists this clonotype with many counts. The genes are TRBV12-3 or TRBV12-4 and TRBJ1-1, with no clear D. Trimming left V 3 bases short and J 2 bases short, with 10 bases between. The CDR3 totals 14 residues. This CDR3 is CASSLVYGNTEAFF. CDR3 sequence (DNA): TGTGCCAGCAGTTTGGTATACGGAAACACTGAAGCTTTCTTT.

The rearrangement joins TRBV13 to TRBJ2-7, with a weak D call TRBD2 (5 bases). Trimming pared 5 bases from V and 3 bases from J, leaving 14 bases between. This CDR3 spans 14 amino acids. Germline CDR1 and CDR2: PRHDT and FYEKMQ (reference sequence). The CDR3 is CASSRRDLGYEQYF. In DNA, the CDR3 is TGTGCCAGCAGCCGACGGGATTTAGGCTACGAGCAGTACTTC.

This clonotype was detected ten times or more. The chain combines TRBV12-3 or TRBV12-4 with TRBJ1-6, with D perhaps matching TRBD1 (5 bases). V was shortened by 5 bases and J by 5 bases, with 16 bases between the two germline ends. The CDR3 has 16 amino acids. This CDR3 is CASSPGRRGNNSPLHF. CDR3 nucleotides: TGTGCCAGCAGTCCGGGCAGGAGGGGCAATAATTCACCCCTCCACTTT.

This clonotype was observed a few times. V gene TRBV10-3 combines with J gene TRBJ2-3; the D is unclear. Deletions cut 5 bases from V and 0 bases from J, with 6 bases between. CDR1 is ENHRY, CDR2 SYGVKD, per germline. The CDR3 is 13 residues long. In nucleotides, the CDR3 is TGTGCCATCAGTCCCTCAAGCACAGATACGCAGTATTTT. Residues: CAISPSSTDTQYF.

For this clonotype: A much larger clone sits a single nucleotide away, making a read error possible. In this CDR3 the conserved last residue, phenylalanine or tryptophan, is missing, so a read error is likely. V and J are TRBV20-1 and TRBJ1-1; D gene ambiguous. The CDR3 consists of 10 residues. Germline V gene data show CDR1 as DFQATT and CDR2 as SNEGSKA (reference sequence). V was cut by 6 bases and J by 7 bases, with 9 bases left in between. CDR3 bases: TGCAGTGCACGGGAGTTTGAAGCTTTCCTT. Amino acids: CSAREFEAFL.

Remarks on this clonotype: A single base separates this from a much larger clone, so it may be a read error. The rearrangement links TRBV2 to TRBJ2-7; D is possibly TRBD1 (6 bases). This CDR3 is 12 amino acids long. V was clipped by 4 bases and J by 5 bases, with 9 bases between them. The germline CDR1 and CDR2 sequences are SNHLY and FYNNEI. The chain's CDR3 is CASSGQAHEQYF. Written as DNA, the CDR3 is TGTGCCAGCAGTGGACAGGCCCACGAGCAGTACTTC.

Regarding this clonotype: Germline is not matched at one junction end, which may reflect a read error. The J gene is TRBJ1-6, the V gene TRBV5-1, with 9 bases matching TRBD1. The length of the CDR3 is 14 residues. The germline V gene encodes CDR1 SGHRS and CDR2 YFSETQ. CDR3 DNA: TGTGCCAGCAGCGAACAGGGGGCTGGGTCACCCCTCCACTTT. This encodes CASSEQGAGSPLHF.